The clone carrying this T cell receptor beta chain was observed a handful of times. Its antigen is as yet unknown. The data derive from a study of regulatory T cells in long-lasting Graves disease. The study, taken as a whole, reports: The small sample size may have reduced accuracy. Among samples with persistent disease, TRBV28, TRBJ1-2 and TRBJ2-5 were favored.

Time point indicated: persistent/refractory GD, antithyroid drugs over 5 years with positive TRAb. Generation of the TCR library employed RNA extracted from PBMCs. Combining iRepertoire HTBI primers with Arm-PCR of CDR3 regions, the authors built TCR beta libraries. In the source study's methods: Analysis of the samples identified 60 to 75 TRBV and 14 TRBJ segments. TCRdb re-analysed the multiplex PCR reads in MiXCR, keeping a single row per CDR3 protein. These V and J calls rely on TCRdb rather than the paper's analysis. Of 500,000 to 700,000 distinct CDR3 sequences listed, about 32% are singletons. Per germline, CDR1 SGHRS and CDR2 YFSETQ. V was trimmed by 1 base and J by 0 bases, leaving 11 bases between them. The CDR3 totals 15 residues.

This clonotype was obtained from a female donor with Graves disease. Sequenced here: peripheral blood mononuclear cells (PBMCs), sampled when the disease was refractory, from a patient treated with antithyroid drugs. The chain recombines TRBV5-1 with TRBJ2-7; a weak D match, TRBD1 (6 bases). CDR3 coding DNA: TGCGCCAGCAGCTTGATGGGACAAAGCTCCTACGAGCAGTACTTC. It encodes CASSLMGQSSYEQYF.